These 17 T cell receptor beta chains were all obtained from the same sample, sequenced in a study of cytomegalovirus exposure and HLA in healthy donors. The PCR made use of 60 Vbeta and 13 Jbeta primers. Data came from immunoSEQ multiplex PCR; TCRdb stores just in-frame clones and leaves some out. This table has 150,000 to 200,000 clones, 75% to 80% appearing once. The sequenced material came from PBMCs. The receptor source for this set is a man over 45 in good health and CMV-seropositive.

The chain uses TRBV7-3 and TRBJ2-2; D is undetermined. Trimming stripped 3 bases from V and 0 bases from J, with 5 bases between. Germline assignment: CDR1 SGHTA and CDR2 FQGTGA. This CDR3 has 14 residues. This chain's CDR3 is CASSFQANTGELFF. Written as DNA, the CDR3 is TGTGCCAGCAGCTTTCAGGCGAACACCGGGGAGCTGTTTTTT.

Only one count was recorded for this clone. A junction boundary mismatches the germline segment, possibly from a read error. V gene TRBV4-2 combines with J gene TRBJ2-5, with 9 positions matching TRBD2. CDR1 LGHNA and CDR2 YNFKEQ come from the germline V gene. The CDR3 sequence is 16 residues long. CDR3 coding DNA: TGTGCCAGCAGCCAAGTCAGCTCTAGCGGGGATGAGACCCAATACTTC. Its translation: CASSQVSSSGDETQYF.

As for this clone: The same CDR3 arises from other DNA sequences in this sample as well. This chain joins TRBV28 and TRBJ2-7; D is perhaps TRBD2 (6 bases). Trimming removed 6 bases from V and 6 bases from J, with 12 bases in between. This CDR3 spans 12 amino acids. The V gene's germline CDR1 is MDHEN and CDR2 SYDVKM. The CDR3 loop is CASSFGGGEQYF. The CDR3 coding sequence is TGTGCCAGCAGCTTTGGGGGAGGCGAGCAGTACTTC. The variable domain in full, with the rest retrieved from reference TRBV28 and TRBJ2-7, is DVKVTQSSRYLVKRTGEKVFLECVQDMDHENMFWYRQDPGLGLRLIYFSYDVKMKEKGDIPEGYSVSREKKERFSLILESASTNQTSMYLCASSFGGGEQYFGPGTRLTVT.

The rearrangement links TRBV7-9 to TRBJ2-5, with a tentative D call TRBD1 (6 bases). The V end was cut by 3 bases, the J end by 1 base, with 15 bases between. CDR1 is SEHNR and CDR2 is FQNEAQ in the germline V gene (reference sequence). The CDR3 consists of 16 residues. In DNA form, the CDR3 reads TGTGCCAGCAGCTTTTGGGGGCAGGGTTTCCAAGAGACCCAGTACTTC. It yields the protein CASSFWGQGFQETQYF.

The chain joins TRBV5-6 to TRBJ1-2, with D unclear. Looked up from germline, CDR1 is SGHDT and CDR2 is YYEEEE. The CDR3 is 14 amino acids. V lost 0 bases, J lost 8 bases, and 14 bases lay in between. The CDR3 here is CASSLGSGMDGYTF. Written as DNA, the CDR3 is TGTGCCAGCAGCTTGGGGTCGGGGATGGACGGCTACACCTTC.

V and J are TRBV10-3 and TRBJ2-3; D not certain. Germline V lookup: CDR1 ENHRY, CDR2 SYGVKD. Trimming removed 1 base from V and 6 bases from J, with 5 bases in between. The CDR3 runs 12 residues. CDR3 residues: CAISELSDTQYF. For the CDR3, the DNA is TGTGCCATCAGTGAGTTATCGGATACGCAGTATTTT.

To note about this clone: Mismatch with germline at one junction end may stem from a read error. The V and J genes are TRBV13 and TRBJ2-3; TRBD2 matches at 9 bases. The CDR3 runs 15 residues. Per germline, CDR1 PRHDT and CDR2 FYEKMQ (reference sequence). The CDR3 is CASSLGGGATDTQYF. The CDR3, as DNA: TGTGCCAGCAGCCTAGGCGGGGGGGCCACAGATACGCAGTATTTT.

The gene calls are TRBV28 and TRBJ2-2, with 10 bases matching TRBD1. Germline CDR1 MDHEN, CDR2 SYDVKM. The CDR3 covers 16 residues. V lost 5 bases to trimming and J lost 0 bases; unmatched junction nucleotides: 3. CDR3 residues: CASSPGTGANTGELFF. CDR3 bases: TGTGCCAGCAGTCCGGGGACAGGGGCGAACACCGGGGAGCTGTTTTTT.

The chain is built from TRBV4-3 and TRBJ2-2, with D perhaps matching TRBD2 (5 bases). This CDR3 spans 14 amino acids. V was clipped by 0 bases and J by 7 bases, with 9 bases between them. The germline gives CDR1 LGHNA, CDR2 YSLEER. The CDR3 nucleotides read TGCGCCAGCAGCCAAGATCTAGGAGGCGGGGAGCTGTTTTTT. Its protein product is CASSQDLGGGELFF.

CDR3 in DNA: TGCGCCAGTCGAAACCGGGGGGACGTTACCGGGGAGCTGTTTTTT. Translated, it gives CASRNRGDVTGELFF. The chain uses TRBV5-1 and TRBJ2-2; 7 bases agree with TRBD2. The CDR3 is 15 amino acids. From germline, CDR1 is SGHRS and CDR2 YFSETQ. Trimming cost V 8 bases and J 5 bases; bases outside gene matches: 12. Full variable domain (missing parts from reference TRBV5-1 and TRBJ2-2): KAGVTQTPRYLIKTRGQQVTLSCSPISGHRSVSWYQQTPGQGLQFLFEYFSETQRNKGNFPGRFSGRQFSNSRSEMNVSTLELGDSALYLCASRNRGDVTGELFFGEGSRLTVL.

The genes are TRBV13 and TRBJ2-1; D perhaps matches TRBD1 (6 bases). Germline CDR1 PRHDT, CDR2 FYEKMQ (reference sequence). The CDR3 has 15 amino acids. Trimming took off 5 bases at V and 2 bases at J, with 13 bases between the two ends. The CDR3 coding sequence is TGTGCCAGCAGCCCCGGACAGCTACCCTACAATGAGCAGTTCTTC. Translated, it gives CASSPGQLPYNEQFF.

This sequence joins TRBV15 and TRBJ2-3; D call uncertain. There are 15 residues in the CDR3. The germline V gene has CDR1 LNHNV and CDR2 YYDKDF (reference sequence). V lost 6 bases and J 3 bases, leaving 16 bases between the germline ends. CDR3 loop: CATREQIGPTDTQYF. In nucleotides, the CDR3 is TGTGCCACCAGGGAACAGATTGGGCCGACAGATACGCAGTATTTT. Full variable domain (outside the CDR3, taken from reference TRBV15 and TRBJ2-3): DAMVIQNPRYQVTQFGKPVTLSCSQTLNHNVMYWYQQKSSQAPKLLFHYYDKDFNNEADTPDNFQSRRPNTSFCFLDIRSPGLGDTAMYLCATREQIGPTDTQYFGPGTRLTVL.

The chain carries TRBV7-2 and TRBJ1-6; tentatively, D is TRBD1 (6 bases). Germline CDR1 reads SGHTA; CDR2 reads FQGNSA. The V gene lost 3 bases and the J gene lost 6 bases, with 12 bases spanning the gap. CDR3 length: 15 residues. The CDR3 region is CASSFRGQTNSPLHF. The CDR3 DNA follows: TGTGCCAGCAGCTTTCGGGGACAAACTAATTCACCCCTCCACTTT.

The V gene is TRBV5-1, the J gene TRBJ1-2, with TRBD1 matching 7 bases. The CDR3 is 14 amino acids. Trimming cost V 4 bases and J 6 bases; bases outside gene matches: 9. Germline V gives CDR1 SGHRS, CDR2 YFSETQ. The CDR3 DNA reads as TGCGCCAGCAGCCAAGACAGGGCGAAGAATGGCTACACCTTC. Its protein product is CASSQDRAKNGYTF.

The chain employs TRBV27 and TRBJ2-2, with 8 bases fitting TRBD2. With V trimmed by 2 bases and J by 4 bases, 12 bases remained unmatched. CDR1 is MNHEY, CDR2 SMNVEV, per germline (reference sequence). The CDR3 is made up of 18 amino acids. This CDR3 reads CASSLRPSGGLGTGELFF. Here the CDR3 DNA reads TGTGCCAGCAGTTTACGTCCCAGCGGGGGACTGGGCACCGGGGAGCTGTTTTTT.

The chain joins TRBV7-2 to TRBJ2-1; 7 bases are a match to TRBD1. The CDR3 runs to 13 residues. J was trimmed by 6 bases and V by 3 bases; bases with no gene match: 2. Germline CDR1 reads SGHTA; CDR2 reads FQGNSA. The CDR3 sequence: CASSLNRGNEQFF. DNA for the CDR3: TGTGCCAGCAGCTTGAACAGGGGCAATGAGCAGTTCTTC.

The chain employs TRBV27 and TRBJ2-3, with D unclear. Germline V gene lookup returns CDR1 MNHEY and CDR2 SMNVEV (reference sequence). The CDR3 is 14 amino acids. V was trimmed by 6 bases and J by 0 bases, leaving 10 bases between them. CDR3 sequence reads: CASRSLGSTDTQYF. The CDR3 DNA reads TGTGCCAGCAGGTCGTTGGGCAGCACAGATACGCAGTATTTT.